This T cell receptor beta chain was recorded in a study of blood T cell repertoires in COVID-19. In the study overall: PBMCs, B-cell-depleted T cells, or T cells provided the cDNA or gDNA that made up the material.

This clone has just one count. Seattle patients were enrolled while actively infected and followed longitudinally. Per the study methods: Estimation of nucleated cell counts was performed using reference gene primer amplification. Profiling relied on immunoSEQ multiplex PCR, and the TCRdb table lists in-frame clones only, not all of them. That table furnishes V, J and clone size, whereas the DNA furnished D and trimming. The sample consists of about 190,000 clones, around 76% of them appearing once. The sequenced sample consisted of peripheral blood. This receptor was identified in a woman in her sixties or seventies with COVID-19, enrolled during active disease.

CDR3 DNA: TGTGCCAGCAGCTTGGGTAGCCCAAGAGGCGGCTACACCTTC. Its translation: CASSLGSPRGGYTF. The chain employs TRBV5-4 and TRBJ1-2; D uncertain. The CDR3 contains 14 residues. Germline values: CDR1 SGHNT, CDR2 YYREEE (reference sequence). Trimming shortened V by 0 bases and J by 8 bases, and 14 bases separated the two germline ends.